Presented here are 10 T cell receptor beta chains from one specimen sequenced in a study of blood T cell repertoires in COVID-19. Here immunoSEQ multiplex PCR was the method, and the copy in TCRdb shows in-frame clones only, minus some. The sample lists around 130,000 clones, 84% occurring once. The material sequenced was PBMCs or T cells enriched from blood (not recorded which). These receptors all come from a woman aged 45 to 65 with acute COVID-19.

The rearrangement links TRBV5-4 to TRBJ1-1; 9 nucleotides agree with TRBD1. CDR3 length: 15 amino acids. The V gene's germline CDR1 is SGHNT and CDR2 YYREEE (reference sequence). J lost 6 bases, V lost 3 bases, and 9 bases had no gene match. The CDR3 DNA reads TGTGCCAGCAGCTGGGGACAGGGTATGGGGGCTGAAGCTTTCTTT. Translated, it gives CASSWGQGMGAEAFF.

The CDR3 spells CASSLGALVQFF. CDR3 DNA sequence: TGTGCCAGCAGCTTGGGTGCGCTAGTACAGTTCTTC. The chain links TRBV7-9 to TRBJ2-1, with no clear D. Germline V gene data show CDR1 as SEHNR and CDR2 as FQNEAQ (reference sequence). This CDR3 is built from 12 residues. The V end was cut by 3 bases, the J end by 13 bases, with 13 bases between.

This clone was seen a single time. V is TRBV13 and J is TRBJ2-3; 12 bases align to TRBD2. CDR1 and CDR2 (germline): PRHDT, FYEKMQ (reference sequence). This CDR3 is built from 16 residues. V lost 6 bases, J lost 0 bases, and 4 bases stayed unmatched. CDR3: CASRKGTSGSTDTQYF. The CDR3 bases are TGTGCCAGCAGAAAAGGGACTAGCGGGAGCACAGATACGCAGTATTTT.

The chain employs TRBV11-2 and TRBJ2-7; TRBD2 is a possible D gene (6 bases). V shed 0 bases and J shed 7 bases, with 22 bases lying between them. This CDR3 region has 17 residues. The germline V gene encodes CDR1 SGHAT and CDR2 FQNNGV. The CDR3 region is CASSLDPKRAGGEEQYF. CDR3 nucleotide sequence: TGTGCCAGCAGCTTAGACCCAAAACGGGCCGGAGGGGAGGAGCAGTACTTC.

The chain links TRBV19 to TRBJ1-2, with 7 bases lining up with TRBD1. This CDR3 contains 15 residues. Germline assignment: CDR1 LNHDA and CDR2 SQIVND (reference sequence). V shed 5 bases and J 4 bases; nucleotides not matched to a gene: 10. The CDR3 DNA follows: TGTGCCAGTAGTGTTTTGGGACAGACGGTCTATGGCTACACCTTC. Protein product: CASSVLGQTVYGYTF.

V and J are TRBV7-7 and TRBJ2-1; TRBD2 aligns across 11 bases. Unmatched junction bases numbered 13, after V lost 6 bases and J lost 12 bases. CDR1 is SSHAT and CDR2 is FNYEAQ in the germline V gene (reference sequence). The CDR3 contains 15 residues. The CDR3 is CASSLLAGAFDGQFF. The CDR3 bases are TGTGCCAGCAGTCTACTAGCGGGAGCATTCGATGGGCAGTTCTTC. Filled out from reference TRBV7-7 and TRBJ2-1, the complete variable domain reads GAGVSQSPRYKVTKRGQDVTLRCDPISSHATLYWYQQALGQGPEFLTYFNYEAQPDKSGLPSDRFSAERPEGSISTLTIQRTEQRDSAMYRCASSLLAGAFDGQFFGPGTRLTVL.

The V gene is TRBV5-1, the J gene TRBJ2-2; D not resolved. Germline-derived CDR1 and CDR2 are SGHRS and YFSETQ. Trimming stripped 4 bases from V and 2 bases from J, with 6 bases between. The CDR3 contains 13 residues. The CDR3 sequence: CASSGKNTGELFF. Here the CDR3 DNA reads TGCGCCAGCAGCGGCAAAAACACCGGGGAGCTGTTTTTT.

The J gene is TRBJ2-4, the V gene TRBV12-3 or TRBV12-4, with D possibly matching TRBD1 (6 bases). Trimming stripped 6 bases from V and 6 bases from J, with 12 bases between. There are 13 residues in the CDR3. CDR3 sequence (DNA): TGTGCCAGCAGCCCAGGACAGCTAAACATTCAGTACTTC. Translating it yields CASSPGQLNIQYF.

The count of this clone is one. The junction and the germline gene differ at one end; a read error may be behind it. This specimen includes other DNA sequences encoding the same CDR3. The chain joins TRBV5-6 to TRBJ1-6; TRBD1 matches 9 bases. The CDR3 spans 15 residues. The V gene's germline CDR1 is SGHDT and CDR2 YYEEEE. The CDR3 is CASSFTGQGFSPLHF. Here the CDR3 DNA reads TGTGCCAGCAGCTTTACGGGACAGGGTTTTTCACCCCTTCACTTT.

The V and J genes are TRBV6-5 and TRBJ1-4; 10 bases are shared with TRBD1. The trim removed 6 bases at V and 7 bases at J, leaving 8 bases unmatched. The CDR3 spans 15 residues. Germline loops: CDR1 MNHEY, CDR2 SVGAGI. The CDR3 nucleotides are TGTGCCAGCAGCGCTGAGACAGGGGGCTCTGAAAAACTGTTTTTT. Amino acids: CASSAETGGSEKLFF.